These 18 T cell receptor beta chains were all obtained from the same sample, sequenced in a study of shared clonotypes between healthy human individuals. Libraries were prepared by immunoSEQ multiplex PCR; TCRdb keeps only in-frame clonotypes and omits some of them. The repertoire holds hundreds of thousands of clones, with around 92% as singletons. Naive-designated CD8 cells lacked CD45RO, were positively enriched for CCR7, and omitted terminally differentiated effector memory CD45RA+ cells. Sequenced sample: naive CD8+ T cells sorted from blood. These receptors were collected from a man younger than 40 in good health.

V and J are TRBV28 and TRBJ2-3, with D possibly matching TRBD2 (6 bases). The V end was cut by 7 bases, the J end by 0 bases, with 11 bases between. The CDR3 has 14 amino acids. Per germline, CDR1 MDHEN and CDR2 SYDVKM. The CDR3 nucleotides are TGTGCCAGCACTCTGGCGGGAAGCACAGATACGCAGTATTTT. Its protein product is CASTLAGSTDTQYF.

The rearrangement links TRBV5-6 to TRBJ2-2, with 8 bases that match TRBD1. CDR1 and CDR2 from the germline V gene are SGHDT and YYEEEE. V lost 4 bases and J lost 5; bases outside the gene matches: 1. The CDR3 has 13 residues. The CDR3 sequence: CASSGQGTGELFF. The CDR3 DNA reads TGTGCCAGCAGCGGACAGGGAACCGGGGAGCTGTTTTTT.

This clone has more than one count but fewer than ten. Other DNA variants within this sample encode the same CDR3. V is TRBV7-9 and J is TRBJ2-1, with D uncertain. This CDR3 is built from 12 residues. The germline V gene has CDR1 SEHNR and CDR2 FQNEAQ (reference sequence). Deletions cut 1 base from V and 7 bases from J, with 5 bases between. The chain's CDR3 is CASSLVGNEQFF. The CDR3 nucleotides are TGTGCCAGCAGCTTAGTAGGGAATGAGCAGTTCTTC.

This clone was detected a few times. The J gene is TRBJ2-2, the V gene TRBV13; D possibly uses TRBD1 or TRBD2 (5 bases each). Per germline, CDR1 PRHDT and CDR2 FYEKMQ (reference sequence). The CDR3 contains 16 residues. Trimming removed 4 bases from V and 7 bases from J, with 19 bases in between. The CDR3 nucleotides read TGTGCCAGCAGCTCCGAGGGGTTAGAAGGAAGCGGGGAGCTGTTTTTT. Its protein product is CASSSEGLEGSGELFF.

This clone was seen once. CDR3 sequence reads: CASSLEPLGGNTEAFF. The CDR3 region has the DNA TGTGCCAGCAGCTTGGAGCCTCTTGGGGGGAACACTGAAGCTTTCTTT. The rearrangement links TRBV5-5 to TRBJ1-1, with D perhaps TRBD1 (5 bases). The CDR3 spans 16 residues. V lost 0 bases and J 1 base, leaving 13 bases between the germline ends. The germline V gene has CDR1 SGHKS and CDR2 YYEKEE (reference sequence). Variable domain in full (rest from reference TRBV5-5 and TRBJ1-1): DAGVTQSPTHLIKTRGQQVTLRCSPISGHKSVSWYQQVLGQGPQFIFQYYEKEERGRGNFPDRFSARQFPNYSSELNVNALLLGDSALYLCASSLEPLGGNTEAFFGQGTRLTVV.

This clone was seen just once. V usage is TRBV7-6 and J usage is TRBJ2-1; D remains unclear. Trimming stripped 6 bases from V and 8 bases from J, with 20 bases between. Germline-derived CDR1 and CDR2 are SGHVS and FNYEAQ. CDR3 length: 15 residues. The CDR3 bases are TGTGCCAGCAGTCCTCCCAATCAGTTGTGGGATGAGCAGTTCTTC. Translation: CASSPPNQLWDEQFF. The whole variable domain, remainder taken from reference TRBV7-6 and TRBJ2-1, is GAGVSQSPRYKVTKRGQDVALRCDPISGHVSLYWYRQALGQGPEFLTYFNYEAQQDKSGLPNDRFSAERPEGSISTLTIQRTEQRDSAMYRCASSPPNQLWDEQFFGPGTRLTVL.

Of note for this clone: Additional DNA sequences in this sample encode the identical CDR3. V is TRBV27 and J is TRBJ2-7; D not resolved. The CDR3 spans 13 residues. V shed 4 bases and J shed 1 base, with 8 bases lying between them. Per the germline V gene, CDR1 is MNHEY and CDR2 is SMNVEV (reference sequence). This CDR3 is CASSSGRSYEQYF. CDR3 nucleotides: TGTGCCAGCAGTTCGGGCAGGTCCTACGAGCAGTACTTC.

The V call is TRBV6-5, the J call TRBJ1-1; the match to TRBD1 covers 9 bases. The CDR3 extends over 12 amino acids. CDR1 is MNHEY, CDR2 SVGAGI, per germline. V lost 2 bases, J lost 10 bases, and 2 bases stayed unmatched. The chain's CDR3 is CASSYLGQGAFF. CDR3 nucleotide sequence: TGTGCCAGCAGTTACCTGGGACAGGGAGCTTTCTTT.

The chain couples TRBV30 to TRBJ2-3; D unresolved. Trimming stripped 3 bases from V and 1 base from J, with 11 bases between. CDR3 length: 14 amino acids. Germline V gene data show CDR1 as GTSNPN and CDR2 as SVGIG (reference sequence). The CDR3 DNA follows: TGTGCCTGGAGGATGGCCTGGGGCACAGATACGCAGTATTTT. Translating gives CAWRMAWGTDTQYF. Based on the CDR3 plus reference TRBV30 and TRBJ2-3, the full variable domain is SQTIHQWPATLVQPVGSPLSLECTVEGTSNPNLYWYRQAAGRGLQLLFYSVGIGQISSEVPQNLSASRPQDRQFILSSKKLLLSDSGFYLCAWRMAWGTDTQYFGPGTRLTVL.

V is TRBV4-3 and J is TRBJ2-1; 10 positions agree with TRBD2. CDR3 length: 16 amino acids. Per germline, CDR1 LGHNA and CDR2 YSLEER. With 2 bases clipped from V and 7 bases from J, the junction kept 8 bases outside the gene matches. CDR3 loop: CASSQQREGLGNEQFF. In DNA, the CDR3 is TGCGCCAGCAGCCAACAGCGGGAGGGCCTCGGGAATGAGCAGTTCTTC.

The gene calls are TRBV7-2 and TRBJ1-1; D gene unclear. Germline V gene sequence: CDR1 SGHTA, CDR2 FQGNSA. Trimming stripped 1 base from V and 0 bases from J, with 6 bases between. The CDR3 consists of 14 residues. CDR3 amino acids: CASSLGQLNTEAFF. The CDR3 DNA follows: TGTGCCAGCAGCTTAGGGCAGTTGAACACTGAAGCTTTCTTT.

This chain joins TRBV27 and TRBJ1-2; 7 nucleotides align to TRBD1. CDR1 is MNHEY, CDR2 SMNVEV, per germline (reference sequence). The V segment lost 6 bases and the J segment 7 bases; nucleotides outside the gene matches: 2. The CDR3 length is 11 residues. CDR3 protein: CASRTGAGYTF. In DNA form, the CDR3 reads TGTGCCAGCAGAACAGGGGCTGGCTACACCTTC.

The rearrangement uses TRBV6-5 and TRBJ2-7; TRBD2 aligns across 15 bases. This CDR3 spans 15 amino acids. The V gene end was trimmed by 5 bases and the J gene end by 6 bases; junction bases not matched to a gene: 5. Per the germline V gene, CDR1 is MNHEY and CDR2 is SVGAGI. CDR3 amino acids: CASSPGTSGRSEQYF. The CDR3 DNA reads as TGTGCCAGCAGTCCAGGGACTAGCGGGAGGAGCGAGCAGTACTTC.

The chain combines TRBV14 with TRBJ2-2, with D uncertain. This CDR3 comprises 15 residues. Germline CDR1 reads SGHDN; CDR2 reads FVKESK. The V end lost 4 bases, the J end lost 4 bases, and 13 bases lay between the germline ends. The CDR3: CASSPRASTTGELFF. CDR3 sequence (DNA): TGTGCCAGCAGCCCCAGAGCGTCCACCACCGGGGAGCTGTTTTTT. The full variable domain, rest sourced from reference TRBV14 and TRBJ2-2, is EAGVTQFPSHSVIEKGQTVTLRCDPISGHDNLYWYRRVMGKEIKFLLHFVKESKQDESGMPNNRFLAERTGGTYSTLKVQPAELEDSGVYFCASSPRASTTGELFFGEGSRLTVL.

The chain combines TRBV7-2 with TRBJ2-1, with TRBD2 matching over 8 bases. The CDR3 consists of 14 residues. CDR1 is SGHTA, CDR2 FQGNSA, per germline. Trimming took 4 bases from V and 6 from J; bases not matched to a gene: 5. The CDR3 loop reads CASSSTGTSNEQFF. CDR3 nucleotide sequence: TGTGCCAGCAGCTCTACCGGGACTAGCAATGAGCAGTTCTTC. The variable domain in full, with the rest retrieved from reference TRBV7-2 and TRBJ2-1, is GAGVSQSPSNKVTEKGKDVELRCDPISGHTALYWYRQSLGQGLEFLIYFQGNSAPDKSGLPSDRFSAERTGGSVSTLTIQRTQQEDSAVYLCASSSTGTSNEQFFGPGTRLTVL.

The chain combines TRBV19 with TRBJ2-5; D is unclear. The CDR3 runs to 13 residues. CDR1 and CDR2 (germline): LNHDA, SQIVND (reference sequence). V lost 3 bases to trimming and J lost 4 bases, with 9 bases between them. The chain's CDR3 is CASSMWDGETQYF. CDR3 in DNA: TGTGCCAGTAGTATGTGGGATGGAGAGACCCAGTACTTC.

The J gene is TRBJ1-2, the V gene TRBV9; D ambiguous. The CDR3 is 13 residues long. V shed 0 bases and J shed 8 bases, with 11 bases lying between them. CDR1 and CDR2 from the germline V gene are SGDLS and YYNGEE. CDR3 nucleotides: TGTGCCAGCAGCGTAGGCCCCGTCGACGGCTACACCTTC. This sequence encodes CASSVGPVDGYTF.

Note on this clone: This sample also contains other DNA sequences that code for the same CDR3. This chain links TRBV7-9 with TRBJ2-1; the D gene is possibly TRBD2 (5 bases). CDR1 and CDR2 (germline): SEHNR, FQNEAQ (reference sequence). Between the trimmed V and J ends, which lost 5 bases and 0 bases, there was a span of 11 bases. This CDR3 comprises 15 residues. This CDR3 is CASSPRGSSYNEQFF. CDR3 nucleotides: TGTGCCAGCAGCCCCCGCGGGTCCTCCTACAATGAGCAGTTCTTC.